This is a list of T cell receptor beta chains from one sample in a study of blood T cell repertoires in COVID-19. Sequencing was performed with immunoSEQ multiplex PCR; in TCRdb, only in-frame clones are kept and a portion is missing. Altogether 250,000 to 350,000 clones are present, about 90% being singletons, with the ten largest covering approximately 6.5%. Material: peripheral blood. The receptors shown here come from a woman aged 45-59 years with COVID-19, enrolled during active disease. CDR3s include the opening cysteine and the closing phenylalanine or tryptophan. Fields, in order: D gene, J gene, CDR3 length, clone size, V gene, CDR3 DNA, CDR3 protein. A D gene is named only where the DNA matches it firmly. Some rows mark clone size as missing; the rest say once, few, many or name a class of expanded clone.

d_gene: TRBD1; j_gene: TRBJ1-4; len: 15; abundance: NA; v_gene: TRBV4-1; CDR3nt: TGCGCCAGCAGCCAAGTGGGACAGGGCGGTGAAAAACTGTTTTTT; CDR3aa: CASSQVGQGGEKLFF
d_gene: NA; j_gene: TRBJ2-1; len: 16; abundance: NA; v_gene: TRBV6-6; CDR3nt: TGTGCCAGCATTGGGAGATATGGCGGGATCTACAATGAGCAGTTCTTC; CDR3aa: CASIGRYGGIYNEQFF
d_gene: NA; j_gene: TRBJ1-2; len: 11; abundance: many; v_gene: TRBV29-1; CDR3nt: TGCAGCGTTGAAGTAAACTATGGCTACACCTTC; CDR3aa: CSVEVNYGYTF
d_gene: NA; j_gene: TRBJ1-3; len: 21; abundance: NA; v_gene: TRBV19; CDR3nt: TGTGCCAGTACCAATTTAGCGATGGCAGCGCGTTTGGATCGGTCTGGAAACACCATATATTTT; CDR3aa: CASTNLAMAARLDRSGNTIYF
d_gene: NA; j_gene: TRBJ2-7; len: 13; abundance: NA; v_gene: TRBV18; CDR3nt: TGTGCCAGCTCACCCTCAGGATCTGGCGAGCAGTACTTC; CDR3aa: CASSPSGSGEQYF
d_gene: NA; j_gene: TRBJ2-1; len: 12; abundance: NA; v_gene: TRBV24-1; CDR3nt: TGTGCCACCAGTGGGGGAGGCAATGAGCAGTTCTTC; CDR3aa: CATSGGGNEQFF
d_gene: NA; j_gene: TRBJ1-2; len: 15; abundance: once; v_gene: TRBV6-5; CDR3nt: TGTGCCAGCAGTCGGACAGAACACACAAACTATGGCTACACCTTC; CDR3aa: CASSRTEHTNYGYTF
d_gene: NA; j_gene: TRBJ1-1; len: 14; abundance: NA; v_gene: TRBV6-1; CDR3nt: TGTGCCAGCAGTGAAGCAAGGAGGAACACTGAAGCTTTCTTT; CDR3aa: CASSEARRNTEAFF
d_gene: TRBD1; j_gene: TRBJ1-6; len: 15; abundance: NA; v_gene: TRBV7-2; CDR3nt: TGTGCCAGCAGCCGCGATGGACAGGGGGGTTCACCCCTCCACTTT; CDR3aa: CASSRDGQGGSPLHF
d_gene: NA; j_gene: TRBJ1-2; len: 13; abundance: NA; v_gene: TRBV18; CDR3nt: TGTGCCAGCTCACCAGAACAGGGTCATGGCTACACCTTC; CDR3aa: CASSPEQGHGYTF
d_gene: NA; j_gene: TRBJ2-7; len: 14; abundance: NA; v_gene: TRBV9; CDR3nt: TGTGCCAGCAGCGTATGGAGTCAGTCCTACGAGCAGTACTTC; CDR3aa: CASSVWSQSYEQYF
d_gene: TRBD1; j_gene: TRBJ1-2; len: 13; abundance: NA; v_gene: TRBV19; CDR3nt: TGTGCCAGTAGCCGGGACAGGGTCGGAGGCTACACCTTC; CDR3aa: CASSRDRVGGYTF
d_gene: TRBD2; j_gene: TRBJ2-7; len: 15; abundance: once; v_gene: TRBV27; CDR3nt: TGTGCCAGCTGGCGGGCGGGAGGCTACTCCTACGAGCAGTACTTC; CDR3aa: CASWRAGGYSYEQYF
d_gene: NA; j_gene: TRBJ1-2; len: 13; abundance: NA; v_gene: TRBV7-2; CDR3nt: TGTGCCAGCAGCCTCGGACAGTACTATGGCTACACCTTC; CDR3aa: CASSLGQYYGYTF
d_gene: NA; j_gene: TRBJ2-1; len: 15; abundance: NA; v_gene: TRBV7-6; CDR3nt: TGTGCCAGCAGCTTAGCGGTCGGTAGCTTCAATGAGCAGTTCTTC; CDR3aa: CASSLAVGSFNEQFF
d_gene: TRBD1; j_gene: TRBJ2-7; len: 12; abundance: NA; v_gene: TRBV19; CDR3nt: TGTGCCAGTAGCGACAGGGGCTACGAGCAGTACTTC; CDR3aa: CASSDRGYEQYF
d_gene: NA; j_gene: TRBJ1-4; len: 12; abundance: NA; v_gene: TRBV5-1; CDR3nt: TGCGCCAGCAGCCGGCGGGGGGAAAAACTGTTTTTT; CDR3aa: CASSRRGEKLFF
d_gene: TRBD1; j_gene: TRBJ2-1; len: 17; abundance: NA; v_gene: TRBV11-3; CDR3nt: TGTGCCAGCAGCTTACCGCCGACAGGGCTGCCCTACAATGAGCAGTTCTTC; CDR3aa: CASSLPPTGLPYNEQFF
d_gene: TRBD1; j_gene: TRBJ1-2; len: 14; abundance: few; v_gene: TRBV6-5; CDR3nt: TGTGCCAGCAGTTACGGAGGGGGCAGGCATGGCTACACCTTC; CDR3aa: CASSYGGGRHGYTF
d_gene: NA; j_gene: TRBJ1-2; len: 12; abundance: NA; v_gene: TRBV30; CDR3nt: TGTGCCTGGAGTGCGGGGGGCTATGGCTACACCTTC; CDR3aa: CAWSAGGYGYTF
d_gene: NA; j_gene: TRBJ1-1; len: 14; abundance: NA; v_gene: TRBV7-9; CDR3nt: TGTGCCAGCAGCGCTGTTGCAGGGAATACTGAAGCTTTCTTT; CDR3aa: CASSAVAGNTEAFF
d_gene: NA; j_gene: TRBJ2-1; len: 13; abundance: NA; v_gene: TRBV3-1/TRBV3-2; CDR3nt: TGTGCCAGCAGCCAAGCCCGCCAGGATGAGCAGTTCTTC; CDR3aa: CASSQARQDEQFF
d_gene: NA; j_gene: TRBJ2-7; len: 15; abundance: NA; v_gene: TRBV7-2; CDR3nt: TGTGCCAGCAGCTTAGCGTCGGACAGTACCTACGAGCAGTACTTC; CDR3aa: CASSLASDSTYEQYF
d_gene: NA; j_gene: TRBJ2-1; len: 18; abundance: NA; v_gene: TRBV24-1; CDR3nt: TGTGCCACCAGTCCCCCGTACTTGGGGGCAGGATCCTACAATGAGCAGTTCTTC; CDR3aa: CATSPPYLGAGSYNEQFF
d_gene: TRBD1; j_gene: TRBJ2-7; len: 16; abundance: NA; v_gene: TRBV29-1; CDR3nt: TGCAGCGTCTACGGGGTACGGACAGGGAACTCCTACGAGCAGTACTTC; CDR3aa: CSVYGVRTGNSYEQYF
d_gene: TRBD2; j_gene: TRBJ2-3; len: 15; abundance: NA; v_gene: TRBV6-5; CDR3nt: TGTGCCAGCAGTTACGAGTATGGGGGGACTAGCGACACGTATTTT; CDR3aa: CASSYEYGGTSDTYF
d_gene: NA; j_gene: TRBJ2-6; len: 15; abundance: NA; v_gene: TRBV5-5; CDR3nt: TGTGCCAGCCTCGCGTTCCTCTCTGGGGCCAACGTCCTGACTTTC; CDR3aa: CASLAFLSGANVLTF
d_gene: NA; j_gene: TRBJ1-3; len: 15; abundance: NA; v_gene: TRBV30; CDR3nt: TGTGCCTGGAGTGAGGGAATGGGGCCCGGAAACACCATATATTTT; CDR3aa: CAWSEGMGPGNTIYF
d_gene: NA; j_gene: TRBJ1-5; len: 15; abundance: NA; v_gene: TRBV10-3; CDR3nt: TGTGCCATCAGTGAGTCGTTGAGGGAGGGTCAGCCCCAGCATTTT; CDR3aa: CAISESLREGQPQHF
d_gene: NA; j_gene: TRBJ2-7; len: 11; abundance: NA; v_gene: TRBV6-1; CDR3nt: TGTGCCAGCAGTGAATTCAACGAGCAGTACTTC; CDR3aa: CASSEFNEQYF
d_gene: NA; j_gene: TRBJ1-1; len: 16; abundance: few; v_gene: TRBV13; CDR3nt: TGTGCCAGCAGCCAGGGTCGTTGGGCGGAGAACACTGAAGCTTTCTTT; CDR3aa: CASSQGRWAENTEAFF
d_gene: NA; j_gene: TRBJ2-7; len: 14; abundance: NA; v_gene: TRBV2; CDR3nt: TGTGCCAGCAGTGAGGTCCCAGGGGTGAGGGAGCAGTACTTC; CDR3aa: CASSEVPGVREQYF
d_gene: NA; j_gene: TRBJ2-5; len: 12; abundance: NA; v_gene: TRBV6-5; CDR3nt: TGTGCCAGCTCCTTTTATTCCGAGACCCAGTACTTC; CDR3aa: CASSFYSETQYF
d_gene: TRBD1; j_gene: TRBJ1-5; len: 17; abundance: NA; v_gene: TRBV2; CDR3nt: TGTGCCAGCAGCGCCGGGACAGGGGACTCGGTCAATCAGCCCCAGCATTTT; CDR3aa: CASSAGTGDSVNQPQHF
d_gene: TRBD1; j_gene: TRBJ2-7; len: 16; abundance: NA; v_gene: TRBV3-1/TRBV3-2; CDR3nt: TGTGCCAGCAGCCAAAACTACGGACAGGGGTTTTACGAGCAGTACTTC; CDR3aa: CASSQNYGQGFYEQYF
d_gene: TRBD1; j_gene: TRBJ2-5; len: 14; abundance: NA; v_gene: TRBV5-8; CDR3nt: TGTGCCAGCAGCTTGAGACAGGGGGGGGAGACCCAGTACTTC; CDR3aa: CASSLRQGGETQYF
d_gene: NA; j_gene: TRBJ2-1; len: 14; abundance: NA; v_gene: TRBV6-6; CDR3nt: TGTGCCAGCATTCAGGGTTGGAAAGACAATGAGCAGTTCTTC; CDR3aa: CASIQGWKDNEQFF
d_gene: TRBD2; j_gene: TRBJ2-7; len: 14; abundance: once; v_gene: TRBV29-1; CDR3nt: TGCAGCGTCCTCCCGACTAGCGGCTCCTACGAGCAGTACTTC; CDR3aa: CSVLPTSGSYEQYF
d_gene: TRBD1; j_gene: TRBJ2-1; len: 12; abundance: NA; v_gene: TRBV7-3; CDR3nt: TGTGCCAGCAGCTCCGGACAGGCTAAGCAGTTCTTC; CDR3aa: CASSSGQAKQFF
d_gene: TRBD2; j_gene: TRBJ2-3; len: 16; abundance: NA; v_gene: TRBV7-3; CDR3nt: TGTGCCAGCAGCTTGAAAAGCGGGAGTGAGACAGATACGCAGTATTTT; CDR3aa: CASSLKSGSETDTQYF
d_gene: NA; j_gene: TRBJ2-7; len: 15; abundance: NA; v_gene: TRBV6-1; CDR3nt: TGTGCCAGCAGTGAAGTCGCTAGCGAGTCCTACGAGCAGTACTTC; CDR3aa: CASSEVASESYEQYF
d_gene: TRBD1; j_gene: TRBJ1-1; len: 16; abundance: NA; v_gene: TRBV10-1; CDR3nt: TGCGCCAGCAGAAAAACCGGGACAGGGTTTAACACTGAAGCTTTCTTT; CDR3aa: CASRKTGTGFNTEAFF